These 27 T cell receptor beta chains share one sample of origin, sequenced in a study of high-grade serous ovarian cancer treatment subgroups. Tumor tissue was taken before any definitive surgery or chemotherapy was given. Using immunoSEQ multiplex PCR, the repertoire was profiled, and TCRdb retains in-frame clones only, with some absent. Altogether 10,000 to 13,000 clones are present, less than 90% being singletons, with the ten largest covering about 6.1%. The specimen sequenced was tumor tissue. These receptors were collected from a human donor with high-grade serous ovarian cancer.

The chain links TRBV15 to TRBJ2-1; 15 positions match TRBD2. The CDR3 spans 16 residues. Germline trimming cut 0 bases from V and 8 bases from J; bases unmatched to any gene: 2. Germline V gene sequence: CDR1 LNHNV, CDR2 YYDKDF (reference sequence). The CDR3 loop is CATSREGLAGGDEQFF. The DNA for the CDR3 is TGTGCCACCAGCAGAGAGGGACTAGCGGGAGGTGATGAGCAGTTCTTC.

The rearrangement uses TRBV10-3 and TRBJ1-2, with D maybe TRBD1 (5 bases). CDR1 is ENHRY, CDR2 SYGVKD, per germline. Trimming took 11 bases from V and 0 from J, leaving 10 bases between them. This CDR3 comprises 12 residues. CDR3 DNA: TGTGCCGTACAGGAGACTAACTATGGCTACACCTTC. It yields the protein CAVQETNYGYTF.

V is TRBV28 and J is TRBJ2-5; 8 bases are a match to TRBD1. Germline V gene data show CDR1 as MDHEN and CDR2 as SYDVKM. The V segment lost 2 bases and the J segment 4 bases; nucleotides outside the gene matches: 6. CDR3 size: 15 residues. CDR3 loop: CASSLTQGAGETQYF. CDR3 DNA sequence: TGTGCCAGCAGTTTAACCCAGGGGGCGGGAGAGACCCAGTACTTC. Full variable domain (rest looked up from reference TRBV28 and TRBJ2-5): DVKVTQSSRYLVKRTGEKVFLECVQDMDHENMFWYRQDPGLGLRLIYFSYDVKMKEKGDIPEGYSVSREKKERFSLILESASTNQTSMYLCASSLTQGAGETQYFGPGTRLLVL.

The chain recombines TRBV19 with TRBJ1-2, with TRBD1 matching 9 bases. The CDR3 has 13 residues. Germline CDR1 is LNHDA and CDR2 is SQIVND (reference sequence). J gave up 5 bases and V 7 bases, and 5 bases lay outside the gene matches. CDR3 nucleotide sequence: TGTGCCAGTAAAGGACAGGGGATTTATGGCTACACCTTC. Residues: CASKGQGIYGYTF.

The chain employs TRBV19 and TRBJ2-3, with D possibly being TRBD1 (5 bases). This CDR3 has 19 amino acids. Trimming cost V 5 bases and J 3 bases, with 27 bases left between them. CDR1 is LNHDA and CDR2 is SQIVND in the germline V gene (reference sequence). In DNA, the CDR3 is TGTGCCAGTAGTGAAGACAGTCGCTTTAGGCTTAGGGGAACAGATACGCAGTATTTT. Its protein product is CASSEDSRFRLRGTDTQYF.

This rearrangement joins TRBV30 to TRBJ1-1; tentative D call: TRBD1 (5 bases). Per germline, CDR1 GTSNPN and CDR2 SVGIG (reference sequence). This CDR3 spans 12 amino acids. The germline V and J ends were trimmed by 4 bases and 11 bases, with 17 bases remaining between them. The CDR3: CAWTGFGWFAFF. The CDR3 DNA sequence: TGTGCCTGGACAGGGTTCGGGTGGTTCGCTTTCTTT. The full variable domain, with the rest looked up from reference TRBV30 and TRBJ1-1, is SQTIHQWPATLVQPVGSPLSLECTVEGTSNPNLYWYRQAAGRGLQLLFYSVGIGQISSEVPQNLSASRPQDRQFILSSKKLLLSDSGFYLCAWTGFGWFAFFGQGTRLTVV.

The rearrangement joins TRBV10-3 to TRBJ1-1, with D possibly TRBD1 on 6 matching bases. The germline V gene has CDR1 ENHRY and CDR2 SYGVKD. V was clipped by 5 bases and J by 4 bases, with 17 bases between them. The CDR3 runs to 15 residues. CDR3: CAISWGGGTGTEAFF. Written as DNA, the CDR3 is TGTGCCATCAGTTGGGGAGGGGGAACGGGCACTGAAGCTTTCTTT.

The rearrangement links TRBV28 to TRBJ2-7, with 15 bases lining up with TRBD2. This CDR3 region has 15 residues. The trim removed 0 bases at V and 6 bases at J, leaving 0 bases unmatched. The germline V gene has CDR1 MDHEN and CDR2 SYDVKM. This CDR3 reads CASSLWGLAGGEQYF. CDR3 nucleotide sequence: TGTGCCAGCAGTTTATGGGGACTAGCGGGAGGCGAGCAGTACTTC.

This clone was seen a single time. The V call is TRBV2, the J call TRBJ1-4, with a weak D call TRBD1 (5 bases). V gave up 3 bases and J gave up 6 bases, with 17 bases separating them. From germline, CDR1 is SNHLY and CDR2 FYNNEI. This CDR3 is 16 amino acids long. The CDR3 DNA reads as TGTGCCAGCAGTGAGGGGGGAGCAGGCTACGATGAAAAACTGTTTTTT. Its protein is CASSEGGAGYDEKLFF.

V gene TRBV28 combines with J gene TRBJ1-4, with D perhaps TRBD1 (5 bases). The CDR3 is 17 amino acids. Germline CDR1 and CDR2: MDHEN and SYDVKM. V was cut by 4 bases and J by 3 bases, with 18 bases left in between. CDR3 nucleotide sequence: TGTGCCAGCAGTTCCCGACTCAGGGATTTTGCTAATGAAAAACTGTTTTTT. It specifies CASSSRLRDFANEKLFF.

The rearrangement joins TRBV5-6 to TRBJ2-3; no reliable D call. V dropped 2 bases and J dropped 3 bases, with 7 bases sitting between them. The CDR3 runs to 13 residues. Germline V gene lookup returns CDR1 SGHDT and CDR2 YYEEEE. The CDR3 loop reads CASSFIETDTQYF. In DNA form, the CDR3 reads TGTGCCAGCAGCTTCATCGAAACAGATACGCAGTATTTT.

The rearrangement uses TRBV12-5 and TRBJ2-3; TRBD2 aligns across 7 bases. Germline V gene sequence: CDR1 LGHNT, CDR2 FRNRAP. The CDR3 has 14 amino acids. Unmatched junction bases numbered 3, after V lost 4 bases and J lost 2 bases. The CDR3 nucleotides read TGTGCTAGTGGTTACGGGAGGCTCACAGATACGCAGTATTTT. It translates to CASGYGRLTDTQYF.

The chain has TRBV7-9 and TRBJ2-5; D is perhaps TRBD2 (6 bases). The CDR3 has 15 residues. Germline loops: CDR1 SEHNR, CDR2 FQNEAQ (reference sequence). The V end lost 4 bases, the J end lost 7 bases, and 19 bases lay between the germline ends. The CDR3 nucleotides read TGTGCCAGCAGCTCCCCTGGGACTCTGGGTGGGACCCAGTACTTC. This gives the protein CASSSPGTLGGTQYF.

CDR3 in DNA: TGTGCCACCAGCGAACCGGGACAGGGGTTTTACGAGCAGTACTTC. It encodes CATSEPGQGFYEQYF. The V gene is TRBV15, the J gene TRBJ2-7, with 10 bases matching TRBD1. The CDR3 contains 15 residues. The V and J ends lost 5 bases and 4 bases, in that order; junction bases with no gene match: 8. Germline V CDR1 and CDR2: LNHNV, YYDKDF (reference sequence).

There are a few counts of this clone. This rearrangement joins TRBV6-6 to TRBJ2-7, with D perhaps matching TRBD1 (6 bases). CDR1 and CDR2 from the germline V gene are MNHNY and SVGAGI (reference sequence). CDR3 length: 12 residues. V was trimmed by 8 bases and J by 0 bases, leaving 8 bases between them. CDR3 sequence (DNA): TGTGCCAGCCGACAGGACTCCTACGAGCAGTACTTC. Translating it yields CASRQDSYEQYF.

The chain carries TRBV11-2 and TRBJ1-6; 7 nucleotides agree with TRBD1. This CDR3 region has 15 residues. With V trimmed by 1 base and J by 3 bases, 0 bases remained unmatched. Germline V gene sequence: CDR1 SGHAT, CDR2 FQNNGV. The CDR3 DNA sequence: TGTGCCAGCAGCTTAGCAGGGGGCTATAATTCACCCCTCCACTTT. Its translation: CASSLAGGYNSPLHF.

The chain couples TRBV10-3 to TRBJ2-3, with unresolved D. With 0 bases removed from V and 2 bases from J, the gap between germline ends came to 6 bases. Germline V gene lookup returns CDR1 ENHRY and CDR2 SYGVKD. The CDR3 has 14 residues. CDR3 DNA sequence: TGTGCCATCAGTGAGTCCCTATCCACAGATACGCAGTATTTT. It is translated as CAISESLSTDTQYF.

Worth noting for this clone: The junction shows a germline mismatch at one end, possibly a read error. The chain employs TRBV28 and TRBJ2-7, with a weak D call TRBD2 (5 bases). This CDR3 region has 13 residues. Looked up from germline, CDR1 is MDHEN and CDR2 is SYDVKM. CDR3 loop: CASTPGRGYGQYF. The CDR3 DNA follows: TGTGCCAGCACTCCGGGGAGAGGCTACGGGCAGTACTTC.

This rearrangement joins TRBV5-1 to TRBJ1-2, with no clear D. CDR3 size: 13 residues. Per germline, CDR1 SGHRS and CDR2 YFSETQ. V gave up 1 base and J gave up 6 bases, with 10 bases separating them. CDR3 loop: CASSLPGRDGYTF. CDR3 nucleotide sequence: TGCGCCAGCAGCTTGCCAGGAAGAGATGGCTACACCTTC.

The chain employs TRBV28 and TRBJ2-1; D is unclear. V was clipped by 5 bases and J by 5 bases, with 1 base between them. The CDR3 contains 10 residues. Germline assignment: CDR1 MDHEN and CDR2 SYDVKM. CDR3 sequence reads: CASSDNEQFF. The CDR3, as DNA: TGTGCCAGCAGTGACAATGAGCAGTTCTTC.

The rearrangement joins TRBV5-1 to TRBJ2-1, with 9 bases fitting TRBD2. This CDR3 is built from 15 residues. V shed 5 bases, J shed 7 bases, and the junction held 10 bases outside the gene matches. Germline V gene data show CDR1 as SGHRS and CDR2 as YFSETQ. The CDR3 reads CASRLAGLKLNEQFF. CDR3 nucleotides: TGCGCCAGCAGGCTAGCGGGACTTAAATTGAATGAGCAGTTCTTC.

The chain carries TRBV5-1 and TRBJ2-1; 8 bases are a match to TRBD2. This CDR3 comprises 15 residues. CDR1 SGHRS and CDR2 YFSETQ come from the germline V gene. The ends lost 0 bases at V and 5 bases at J; junction bases unmatched: 4. The CDR3 DNA follows: TGCGCCAGCAGCTTGGACGGGAGGGCCGACAATGAGCAGTTCTTC. Its translation is CASSLDGRADNEQFF. Full variable domain (rest looked up from reference TRBV5-1 and TRBJ2-1): KAGVTQTPRYLIKTRGQQVTLSCSPISGHRSVSWYQQTPGQGLQFLFEYFSETQRNKGNFPGRFSGRQFSNSRSEMNVSTLELGDSALYLCASSLDGRADNEQFFGPGTRLTVL.

This rearrangement joins TRBV11-2 to TRBJ2-5; D unclear. Germline CDR1 SGHAT, CDR2 FQNNGV. Trimming cost V 5 bases and J 5 bases, with 9 bases left between them. CDR3 length: 12 residues. The chain's CDR3 is CASSMDRETQYF. CDR3 DNA sequence: TGTGCCAGCAGCATGGATAGGGAGACCCAGTACTTC.

The chain carries TRBV7-9 and TRBJ1-1; D ambiguous. V was trimmed by 1 base and J by 1 base, leaving 13 bases between them. Looked up from germline, CDR1 is SEHNR and CDR2 is FQNEAQ (reference sequence). This CDR3 has 16 residues. The CDR3 sequence: CASSLVGQTSNTEAFF. Here the CDR3 DNA reads TGTGCCAGCAGCTTAGTCGGGCAGACCTCGAACACTGAAGCTTTCTTT.

The chain has TRBV5-6 and TRBJ1-1; D call uncertain. CDR1 and CDR2 (germline): SGHDT, YYEEEE. This CDR3 has 12 amino acids. Trimming pared 2 bases from V and 2 bases from J, leaving 4 bases between. The CDR3 sequence: CASSFGNTEAFF. Written as DNA, the CDR3 is TGTGCCAGCAGCTTTGGTAACACTGAAGCTTTCTTT.

Points on this clone: The CDR3 does not end in the conserved phenylalanine or tryptophan, so this is likely a read error. The CDR3 region has the DNA TGCGCCAGCAGCTTGGTTGGGGACTTCCAAGCTTTCCTT. It yields the protein CASSLVGDFQAFL. The chain has TRBV5-1 and TRBJ1-1, with D perhaps matching TRBD1 (5 bases). The CDR3 consists of 13 residues. CDR1 is SGHRS and CDR2 is YFSETQ in the germline V gene. V dropped 0 bases and J dropped 9 bases, with 12 bases sitting between them.

J is TRBJ2-1 and V is TRBV27; 8 bases map to TRBD2. Per germline, CDR1 MNHEY and CDR2 SMNVEV (reference sequence). The CDR3 has 15 residues. With V trimmed by 6 bases and J by 8 bases, 12 bases remained unmatched. CDR3 loop: CASSFSGTSGHEQFF. The CDR3 DNA sequence: TGTGCCAGCAGCTTTTCCGGGACTAGTGGGCATGAGCAGTTCTTC.